The clone carrying this TCR beta chain was seen only a few times. TCRdb recomputed calls from the RT-PCR reads with MiXCR, one row per CDR3 protein. Here the sample spans hundreds of thousands of distinct CDR3 sequences, about 10% being singletons. The data originate from a study of response to subunit inactivated influenza vaccine. Sample: PBMCs from blood, taken on the day of vaccination. The source is a man aged 50 to 59 who received an inactivated influenza vaccine.

In DNA form, the CDR3 reads TGTGCCAGCAGCTCACCGTTCATGACTAGCGGGGGGCTCACAGATACGCAGTATTTT. It translates to CASSSPFMTSGGLTDTQYF. The genes are TRBV11-2 and TRBJ2-3; 13 bases match TRBD2. V shed 4 bases and J 2 bases; nucleotides not matched to a gene: 12. This CDR3 is 19 amino acids long. Germline V gene sequence: CDR1 SGHAT, CDR2 FQNNGV.